These T cell receptor beta chains were read from a single sample in a study of blood T cell repertoires in COVID-19. Sequencing was performed with immunoSEQ multiplex PCR; in TCRdb, only in-frame clones are kept and a portion is missing. The sample consists of approximately 210,000 clones, around 89% of them appearing once. The material sequenced was peripheral blood. The receptor set was obtained from a woman between 40 and 55 years old with acute or convalescent COVID-19. The CDR3 runs from the conserved cysteine through the conserved F or W. The D gene is left open where the match is weak. Rows may omit the clone size; those that give it use once, few, many or a size class.

j_gene	len	abundance	d_gene	v_gene	CDR3aa	CDR3nt
TRBJ1-2	16	.	TRBD1	TRBV6-6	CASSRNHGQGDIGYTF	TGTGCCAGCAGTCGAAACCACGGGCAGGGGGATATTGGCTACACCTTC
TRBJ1-4	14	.	TRBD1	TRBV9	CASSVGTGNEKLFF	TGTGCCAGCAGCGTAGGGACAGGCAATGAAAAACTGTTTTTT
TRBJ1-2	13	.	.	TRBV10-3	CAISESTGGGYTF	TGTGCCATCAGTGAATCCACCGGAGGGGGCTACACCTTC
TRBJ1-3	15	.	.	TRBV19	CASSVDRYSGNTIYF	TGTGCCAGTAGTGTTGACAGGTACTCTGGAAACACCATATATTTT
TRBJ1-1	12	.	.	TRBV7-9	CASSKQGNEAFF	TGTGCCAGCAGCAAACAGGGAAATGAAGCTTTCTTT
TRBJ2-5	12	.	.	TRBV7-8	CASSHRSETQYF	TGTGCCAGCAGCCATAGATCAGAGACCCAGTACTTC
TRBJ2-6	17	once	.	TRBV7-6	CASSPTGVGIGANVLTF	TGTGCCAGCAGCCCAACCGGGGTCGGGATAGGGGCCAACGTCCTGACTTTC
TRBJ1-1	16	once	.	TRBV19	CASSPAIYKQRREAFF	TGTGCCAGTAGTCCAGCAATTTACAAACAAAGGAGAGAAGCTTTCTTT
TRBJ2-5	15	once	TRBD1	TRBV11-2	CASSGTGEGQETQYF	TGTGCCAGCAGCGGGACAGGGGAGGGGCAAGAGACCCAGTACTTC
TRBJ2-5	16	few	TRBD2	TRBV25-1	CASSEWTSGAQETQYF	TGTGCCAGCAGTGAATGGACTAGCGGGGCCCAAGAGACCCAGTACTTC
TRBJ2-5	19	.	.	TRBV30	CAWSVSHMAGRTLQETQYF	TGTGCCTGGAGTGTATCCCACATGGCGGGGAGGACTCTCCAAGAGACCCAGTACTTC
TRBJ2-1	17	.	.	TRBV15	CATSRDQGGGFYNEQFF	TGTGCCACCAGCAGAGATCAGGGCGGGGGCTTTTACAATGAGCAGTTCTTC
TRBJ2-1	16	.	TRBD2	TRBV5-1	CASSLATSQIYNEQFF	TGCGCCAGCAGCTTGGCGACTAGCCAGATCTACAATGAGCAGTTCTTC
TRBJ1-3	14	.	TRBD1	TRBV7-8	CASSLGGGRNTIYF	TGTGCCAGCAGCTTAGGAGGGGGCAGAAACACCATATATTTT
TRBJ2-1	13	.	.	TRBV5-5	CASSYLTGNEQFF	TGTGCCAGCAGCTATTTAACAGGGAATGAGCAGTTCTTC
TRBJ1-6	14	.	.	TRBV9	CASSVELNNSPLHF	TGTGCCAGCAGCGTAGAGCTCAATAATTCACCCCTCCACTTT
TRBJ1-3	14	.	TRBD1	TRBV5-1	CASSSDRVENTIYF	TGCGCCAGCAGCTCGGACAGGGTTGAAAACACCATATATTTT
TRBJ1-3	18	.	.	TRBV7-6	CASRRYASQVLSGNTIYF	TGTGCCAGCAGACGTTACGCGAGCCAGGTCCTCTCTGGAAACACCATATATTTT
TRBJ2-2	17	.	TRBD2	TRBV27	CASRRGLAAGDTGELFF	TGCGCCAGCAGGAGGGGACTAGCGGCGGGGGACACCGGGGAGCTGTTTTTT
TRBJ1-1	14	.	.	TRBV18	CASSLGQRDTEAFF	TGTGCCAGCTCACTAGGACAGAGGGACACTGAAGCTTTCTTT
TRBJ1-1	15	once	TRBD1	TRBV9	CASSLQTGENTEAFF	TGTGCCAGCAGCCTTCAAACAGGGGAGAACACTGAAGCTTTCTTT
TRBJ1-2	13	.	.	TRBV5-8	CASSLGGAYGYTF	TGTGCCAGCAGCTTAGGGGGGGCATATGGCTACACCTTC
TRBJ1-1	14	.	TRBD1	TRBV19	CASRATGANTEAFF	TGTGCCAGTAGGGCGACAGGGGCGAACACTGAAGCTTTCTTT
TRBJ2-1	18	.	TRBD2	TRBV6-1	CASSEGLAGGGSYNEQFF	TGTGCCAGCAGTGAAGGACTAGCGGGGGGTGGCTCCTACAATGAGCAGTTCTTC
TRBJ1-2	16	.	.	TRBV10-3	CAISESFVGRGYGYTF	TGTGCCATCAGTGAGTCATTCGTAGGCAGGGGATATGGCTACACCTTC
TRBJ2-2	17	.	TRBD1	TRBV9	CASSVDPGQGATGELFF	TGTGCCAGCAGCGTCGACCCGGGACAGGGGGCTACCGGGGAGCTGTTTTTT
TRBJ2-3	16	.	TRBD2	TRBV18	CASSSGLAGDTDTQYF	TGTGCCAGCTCATCGGGACTAGCGGGGGACACAGATACGCAGTATTTT